This TCR beta chain stems from a study of blood T cell repertoires in COVID-19. For the study at large: Samples of COVID-19 (acute and convalescent) were obtained from the United States, Italy and Spain.

In the original workflow: Amplification with reference gene primers provided the estimates of nucleated cell counts. Repertoires were generated with immunoSEQ multiplex PCR, while TCRdb's copy carries only in-frame clones and drops some. That table gives V, J and clone size, and the DNA gave D and trimming. The sample has 200,000 to 250,000 clones, about nine tenths seen once. The CDR3 runs 15 residues. V was clipped by 4 bases and J by 6 bases, with 19 bases between them. CDR1 is SGHNT and CDR2 is YYREEE in the germline V gene (reference sequence). Individuals drawn from 20 to 30 US areas were roughly 18 to 95 years old. The recovered donors of Cohort 3 showed two negative PCRs, clearance, or symptom resolution. This clone was counted only a few times.

The source material was PBMCs or T cells enriched from blood (not recorded which). The receptor was derived from a man aged 35-49 years who had recovered from COVID-19. The V gene is TRBV5-4, the J gene TRBJ1-1; tentatively, D is TRBD1 (6 bases). The CDR3 loop reads CASSLDYNRASEAFF. As DNA, the CDR3 is TGTGCCAGCAGCCTTGATTATAACAGGGCGTCTGAAGCTTTCTTT.